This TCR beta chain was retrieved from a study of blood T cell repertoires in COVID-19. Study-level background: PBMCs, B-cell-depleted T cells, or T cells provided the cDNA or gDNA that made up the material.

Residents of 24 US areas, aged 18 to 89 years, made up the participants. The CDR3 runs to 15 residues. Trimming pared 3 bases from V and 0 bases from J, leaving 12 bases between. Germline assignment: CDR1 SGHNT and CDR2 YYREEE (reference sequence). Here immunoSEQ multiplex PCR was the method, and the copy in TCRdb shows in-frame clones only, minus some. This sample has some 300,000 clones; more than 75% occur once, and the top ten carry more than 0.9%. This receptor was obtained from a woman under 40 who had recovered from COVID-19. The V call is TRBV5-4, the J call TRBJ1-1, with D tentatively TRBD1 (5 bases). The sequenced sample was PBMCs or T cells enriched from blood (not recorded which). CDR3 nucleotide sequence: TGTGCCAGCAGCTCCAGGGTGAACGTGAACACTGAAGCTTTCTTT. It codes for CASSSRVNVNTEAFF.